This T cell receptor (beta chain) originates from a study of cytomegalovirus exposure and HLA in healthy donors. Overall study results and limits: CMV serostatus stood as the only immune exposure information on hand. Some TCR beta chains (about 170 of them) were listed as cytomegalovirus-associated.

A word on this clone: Its specificity is unknown.

There are 14 residues in the CDR3. J was trimmed by 6 bases and V by 1 base; bases with no gene match: 1. Looked up from germline, CDR1 is MGHRA and CDR2 is YSYEKL. PCR used 60 Vbeta primers and 13 Jbeta primers. The protocol was immunoSEQ multiplex PCR, while the TCRdb copy is restricted to in-frame clones and leaves out a portion. The sample yields around 190,000 clones, 65% to 80% seen once. The receptor comes from a woman in her twenties or thirties in good health and CMV-seropositive. The J gene is TRBJ2-2, the V gene TRBV4-1; 8 nucleotides agree with TRBD1. Sequenced: PBMCs. The CDR3 protein is CASSQVQGAGELFF. DNA for the CDR3: TGCGCCAGCAGCCAAGTACAGGGGGCCGGGGAGCTGTTTTTT.